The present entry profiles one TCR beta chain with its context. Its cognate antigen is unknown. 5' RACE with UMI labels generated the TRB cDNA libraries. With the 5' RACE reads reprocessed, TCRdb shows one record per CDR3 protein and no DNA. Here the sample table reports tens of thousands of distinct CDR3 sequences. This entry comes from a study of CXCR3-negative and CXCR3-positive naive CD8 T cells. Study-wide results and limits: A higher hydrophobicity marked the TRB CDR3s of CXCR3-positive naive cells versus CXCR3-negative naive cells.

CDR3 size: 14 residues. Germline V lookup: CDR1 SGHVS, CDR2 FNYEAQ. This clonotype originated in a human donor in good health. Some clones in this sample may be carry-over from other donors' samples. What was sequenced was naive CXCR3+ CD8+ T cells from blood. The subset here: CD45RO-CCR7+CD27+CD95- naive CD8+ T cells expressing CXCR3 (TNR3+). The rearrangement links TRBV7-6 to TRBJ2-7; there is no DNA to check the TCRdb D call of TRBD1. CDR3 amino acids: CASSLGGRGGEQYF.